This T cell receptor (beta chain) is drawn from a study of T cell responses to AZD1222 COVID-19 vaccine. As for the study in general: Second-dose groups at about 4 or about 12 weeks were pooled.

Remarks on this clone: Its antigen is currently unknown.

The table came from immunoSEQ multiplex PCR; TCRdb's copy has only in-frame clones and leaves some out. Counted here are 120,000 to 150,000 clones, about 93% occurring once; the ten biggest clones make up 5%. The ends were cut back, 6 bases at V and 6 bases at J, with 20 bases in the middle. This CDR3 has 14 amino acids. Germline loops: CDR1 GTSNPN, CDR2 SVGIG (reference sequence). Study-wide results and limits: Two doses of AZD1222 preceded a rise in Spike-specific TCR breadth and depth. Clonal diversity was possibly underestimated, and the donors were mostly white British, with more females.

Sequences were derived from peripheral blood, sampled on day 0 of AZD1222 vaccination. This sequence originates from an adult in good health. V is TRBV30 and J is TRBJ1-2; D gene uncertain. The CDR3 sequence: CACTLGDNADGYTF. CDR3 bases: TGTGCCTGCACACTTGGGGATAACGCCGATGGCTACACCTTC.